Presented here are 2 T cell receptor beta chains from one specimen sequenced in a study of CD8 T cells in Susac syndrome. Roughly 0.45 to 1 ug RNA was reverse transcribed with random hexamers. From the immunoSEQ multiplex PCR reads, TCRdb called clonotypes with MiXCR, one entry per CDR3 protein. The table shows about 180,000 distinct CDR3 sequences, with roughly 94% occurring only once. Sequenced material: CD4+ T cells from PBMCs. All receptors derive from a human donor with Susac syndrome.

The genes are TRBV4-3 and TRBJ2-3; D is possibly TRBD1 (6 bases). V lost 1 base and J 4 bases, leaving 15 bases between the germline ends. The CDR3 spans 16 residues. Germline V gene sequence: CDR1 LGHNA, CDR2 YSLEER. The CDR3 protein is CASSQAQGKGADTQYF. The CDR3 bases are TGCGCCAGCAGCCAAGCTCAGGGCAAGGGGGCAGATACGCAGTATTTT.

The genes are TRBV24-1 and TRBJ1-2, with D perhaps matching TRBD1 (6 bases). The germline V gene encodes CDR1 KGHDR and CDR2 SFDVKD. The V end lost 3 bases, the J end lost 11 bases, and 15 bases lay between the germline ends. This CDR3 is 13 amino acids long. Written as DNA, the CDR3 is TGTGCCACCAGTGATAACTGGGGGCGACAATACACCTTC. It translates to CATSDNWGRQYTF.